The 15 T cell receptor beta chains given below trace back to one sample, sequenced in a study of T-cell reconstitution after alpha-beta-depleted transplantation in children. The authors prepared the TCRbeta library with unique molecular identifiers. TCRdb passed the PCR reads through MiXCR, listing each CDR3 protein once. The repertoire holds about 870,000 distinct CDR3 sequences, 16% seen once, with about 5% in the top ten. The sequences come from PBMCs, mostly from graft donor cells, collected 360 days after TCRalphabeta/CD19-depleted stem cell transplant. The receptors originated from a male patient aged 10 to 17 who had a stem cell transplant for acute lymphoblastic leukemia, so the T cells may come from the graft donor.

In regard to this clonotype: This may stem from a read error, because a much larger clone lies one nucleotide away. The CDR3 DNA is TGCAGCGTCGCCATACAGGGGAGGAACTACGAGCAGCACTTC. Protein product: CSVAIQGRNYEQHF. The chain carries TRBV29-1 and TRBJ2-7; a possible D gene is TRBD1 (7 bases). Germline loops: CDR1 SQVTM, CDR2 ANQGSEA. This CDR3 region has 14 residues.

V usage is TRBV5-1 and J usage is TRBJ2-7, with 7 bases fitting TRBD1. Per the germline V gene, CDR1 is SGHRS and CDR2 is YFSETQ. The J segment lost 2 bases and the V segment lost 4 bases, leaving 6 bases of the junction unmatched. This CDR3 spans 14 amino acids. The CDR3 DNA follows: TGCGCCAGCAGCACTCCGACAGGGACCTACGAGCAGTACTTC. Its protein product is CASSTPTGTYEQYF. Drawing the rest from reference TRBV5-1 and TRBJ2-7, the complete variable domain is KAGVTQTPRYLIKTRGQQVTLSCSPISGHRSVSWYQQTPGQGLQFLFEYFSETQRNKGNFPGRFSGRQFSNSRSEMNVSTLELGDSALYLCASSTPTGTYEQYFGPGTRLTVT.

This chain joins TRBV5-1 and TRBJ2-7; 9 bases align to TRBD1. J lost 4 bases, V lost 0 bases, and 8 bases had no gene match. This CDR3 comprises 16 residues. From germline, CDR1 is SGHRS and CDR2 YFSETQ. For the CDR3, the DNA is TGCGCCAGCAGCTTGGGTTCCACAGGGGGCCCTTACGAGCAGTACTTC. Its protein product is CASSLGSTGGPYEQYF.

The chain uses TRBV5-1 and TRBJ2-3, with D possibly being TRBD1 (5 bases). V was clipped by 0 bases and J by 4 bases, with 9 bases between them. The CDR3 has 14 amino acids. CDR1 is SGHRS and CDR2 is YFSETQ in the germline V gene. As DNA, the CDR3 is TGCGCCAGCAGCTTGGCCACCAGGGCAGATACGCAGTATTTT. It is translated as CASSLATRADTQYF.

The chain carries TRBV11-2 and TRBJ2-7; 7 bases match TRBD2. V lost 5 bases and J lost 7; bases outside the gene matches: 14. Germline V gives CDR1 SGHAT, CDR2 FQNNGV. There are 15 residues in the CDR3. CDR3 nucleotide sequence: TGTGCCAGCAGCGTCCTAGCGGCACCTTACGGGGAGCAGTACTTC. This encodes CASSVLAAPYGEQYF.

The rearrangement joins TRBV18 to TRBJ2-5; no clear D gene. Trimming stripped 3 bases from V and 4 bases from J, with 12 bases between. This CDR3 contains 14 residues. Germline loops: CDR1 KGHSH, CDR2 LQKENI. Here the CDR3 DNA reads TGTGCCAGCTCACCGTATCCTAGTAGAGAGACCCAGTACTTC. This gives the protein CASSPYPSRETQYF. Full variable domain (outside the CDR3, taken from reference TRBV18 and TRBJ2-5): NAGVMQNPRHLVRRRGQEARLRCSPMKGHSHVYWYRQLPEEGLKFMVYLQKENIIDESGMPKERFSAEFPKEGPSILRIQQVVRGDSAAYFCASSPYPSRETQYFGPGTRLLVL.

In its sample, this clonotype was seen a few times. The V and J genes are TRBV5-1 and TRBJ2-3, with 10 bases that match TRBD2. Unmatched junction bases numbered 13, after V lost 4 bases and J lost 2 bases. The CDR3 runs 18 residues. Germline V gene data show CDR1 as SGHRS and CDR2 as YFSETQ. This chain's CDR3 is CASSLLAGALRVTDTQYF. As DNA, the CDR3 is TGCGCCAGCAGCCTGCTAGCGGGAGCGCTCAGAGTCACAGATACGCAGTATTTT.

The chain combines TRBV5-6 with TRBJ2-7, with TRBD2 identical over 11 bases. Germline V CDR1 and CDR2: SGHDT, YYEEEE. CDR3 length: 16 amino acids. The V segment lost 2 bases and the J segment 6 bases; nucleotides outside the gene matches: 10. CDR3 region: CASSLRLAGRLGEQYF. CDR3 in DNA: TGTGCCAGCAGCTTACGACTAGCGGGGCGCCTAGGCGAGCAGTACTTC.

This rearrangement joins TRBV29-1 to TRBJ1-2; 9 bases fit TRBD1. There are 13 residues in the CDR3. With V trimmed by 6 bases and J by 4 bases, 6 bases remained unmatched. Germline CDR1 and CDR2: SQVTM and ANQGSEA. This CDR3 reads CSVGQGQGYGYTF. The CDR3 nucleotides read TGCAGCGTCGGACAGGGGCAGGGCTATGGCTACACCTTC.

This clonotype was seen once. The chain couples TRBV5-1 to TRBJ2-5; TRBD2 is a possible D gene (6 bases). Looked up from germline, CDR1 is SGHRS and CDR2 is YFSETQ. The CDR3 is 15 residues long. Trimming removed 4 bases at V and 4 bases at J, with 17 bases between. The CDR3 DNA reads TGCGCCAGCAGCCATTCTTCTAGCGAGCTAGAGACCCAGTACTTC. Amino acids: CASSHSSSELETQYF.

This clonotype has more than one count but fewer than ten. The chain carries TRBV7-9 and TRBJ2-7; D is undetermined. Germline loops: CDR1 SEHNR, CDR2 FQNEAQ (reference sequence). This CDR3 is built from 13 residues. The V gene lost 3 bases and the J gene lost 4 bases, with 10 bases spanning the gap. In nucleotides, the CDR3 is TGTGCCAGCAGCTTGGGTGAAGAGTACGAGCAGTACTTC. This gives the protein CASSLGEEYEQYF.

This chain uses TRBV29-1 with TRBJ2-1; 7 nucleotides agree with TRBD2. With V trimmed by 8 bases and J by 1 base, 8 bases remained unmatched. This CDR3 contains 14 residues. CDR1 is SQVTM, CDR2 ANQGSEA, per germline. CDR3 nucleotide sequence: TGCAGCACCGCTAGCGGCCAATCCTACAATGAGCAGTTCTTC. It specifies CSTASGQSYNEQFF.

The CDR3 loop reads CASSLKYPGLAGHNEQFF. CDR3 bases: TGTGCCAGCAGCTTAAAGTACCCGGGACTAGCGGGGCACAATGAGCAGTTCTTC. The chain employs TRBV11-2 and TRBJ2-1, with 13 bases aligning to TRBD2. Germline CDR1 SGHAT, CDR2 FQNNGV. J was trimmed by 5 bases and V by 2 bases; bases with no gene match: 9. The CDR3 sequence is 18 residues long.

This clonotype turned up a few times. The DNA for the CDR3 is TGCGCCAGCAGCCAGTCCAGGGGGCGCTTTTTGACAGATACGCAGTATTTT. Its protein product is CASSQSRGRFLTDTQYF. The chain is built from TRBV5-1 and TRBJ2-3, with 8 positions matching TRBD1. This CDR3 has 17 amino acids. With V trimmed by 4 bases and J by 3 bases, 13 bases remained unmatched. Per the germline V gene, CDR1 is SGHRS and CDR2 is YFSETQ.

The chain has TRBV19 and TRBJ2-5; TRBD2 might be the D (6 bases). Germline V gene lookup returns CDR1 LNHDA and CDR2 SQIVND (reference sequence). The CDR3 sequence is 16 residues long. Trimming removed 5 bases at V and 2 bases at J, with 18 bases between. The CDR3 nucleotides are TGTGCCAGTAGTGCCGATCTGGGCGGGGCGCAAGAGACCCAGTACTTC. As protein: CASSADLGGAQETQYF.